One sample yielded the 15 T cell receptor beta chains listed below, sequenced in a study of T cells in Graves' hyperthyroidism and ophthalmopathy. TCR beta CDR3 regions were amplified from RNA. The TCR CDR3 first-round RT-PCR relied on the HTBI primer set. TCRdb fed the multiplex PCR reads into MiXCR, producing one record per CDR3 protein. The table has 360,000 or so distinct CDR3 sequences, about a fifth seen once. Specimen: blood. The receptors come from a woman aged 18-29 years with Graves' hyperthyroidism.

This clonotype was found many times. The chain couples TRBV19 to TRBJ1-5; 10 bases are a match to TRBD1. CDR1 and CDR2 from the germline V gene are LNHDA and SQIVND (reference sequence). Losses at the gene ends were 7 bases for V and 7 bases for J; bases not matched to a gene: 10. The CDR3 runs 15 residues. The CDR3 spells CASNKGDRGGQPQHF. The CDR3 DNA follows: TGTGCCAGTAACAAAGGGGACAGGGGAGGCCAGCCCCAGCATTTT.

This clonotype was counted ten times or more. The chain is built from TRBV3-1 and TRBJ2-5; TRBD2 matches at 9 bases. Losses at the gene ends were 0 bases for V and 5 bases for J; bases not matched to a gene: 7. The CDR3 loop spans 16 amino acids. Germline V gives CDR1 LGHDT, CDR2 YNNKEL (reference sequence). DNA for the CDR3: TGTGCCAGCAGCCAAGATCTCGCGGGGGGGCGTGAGACCCAGTACTTC. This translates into CASSQDLAGGRETQYF.

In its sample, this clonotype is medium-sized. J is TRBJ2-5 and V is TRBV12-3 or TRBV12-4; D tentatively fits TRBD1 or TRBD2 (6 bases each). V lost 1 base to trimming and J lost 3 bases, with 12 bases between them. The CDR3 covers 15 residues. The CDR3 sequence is CASSLGGGREETQYF. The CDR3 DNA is TGTGCCAGCAGTTTAGGTGGGGGGCGGGAAGAGACCCAGTACTTC.

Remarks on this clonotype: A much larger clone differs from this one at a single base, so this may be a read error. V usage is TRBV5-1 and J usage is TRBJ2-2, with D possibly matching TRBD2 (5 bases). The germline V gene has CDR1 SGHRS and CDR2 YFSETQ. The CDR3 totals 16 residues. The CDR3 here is CASSLESVGNTGELCF. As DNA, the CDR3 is TGCGCCAGCAGCTTGGAAAGCGTCGGTAACACCGGGGAGCTGTGTTTT.

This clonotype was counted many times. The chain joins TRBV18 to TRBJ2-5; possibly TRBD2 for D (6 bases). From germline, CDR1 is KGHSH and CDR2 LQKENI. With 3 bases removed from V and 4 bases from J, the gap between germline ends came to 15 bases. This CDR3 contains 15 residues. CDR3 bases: TGTGCCAGCTCACCGGGACTTAAGGTTATAGAGACCCAGTACTTC. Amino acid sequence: CASSPGLKVIETQYF.

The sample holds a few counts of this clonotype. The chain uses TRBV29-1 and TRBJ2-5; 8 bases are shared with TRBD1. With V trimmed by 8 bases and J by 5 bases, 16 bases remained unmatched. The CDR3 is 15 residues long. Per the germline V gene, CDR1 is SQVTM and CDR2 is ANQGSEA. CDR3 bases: TGCAGCCTGCAGGACAGGGCCGGCCGGGGGGAGACCCAGTACTTC. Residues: CSLQDRAGRGETQYF.

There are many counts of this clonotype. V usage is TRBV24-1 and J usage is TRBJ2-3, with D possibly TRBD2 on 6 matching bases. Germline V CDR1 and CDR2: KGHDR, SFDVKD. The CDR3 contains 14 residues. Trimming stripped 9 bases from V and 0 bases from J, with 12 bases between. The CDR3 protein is CATARGTSTDTQYF. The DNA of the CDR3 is TGTGCCACCGCTAGAGGGACTAGCACAGATACGCAGTATTTT.

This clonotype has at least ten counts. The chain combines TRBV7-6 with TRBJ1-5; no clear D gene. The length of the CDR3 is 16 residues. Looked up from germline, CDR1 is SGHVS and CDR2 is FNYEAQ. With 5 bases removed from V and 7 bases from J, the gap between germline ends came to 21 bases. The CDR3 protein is CASSPRTFWPGQPQHF. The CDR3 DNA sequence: TGTGCCAGCAGCCCTCGGACCTTCTGGCCCGGGCAGCCCCAGCATTTT.

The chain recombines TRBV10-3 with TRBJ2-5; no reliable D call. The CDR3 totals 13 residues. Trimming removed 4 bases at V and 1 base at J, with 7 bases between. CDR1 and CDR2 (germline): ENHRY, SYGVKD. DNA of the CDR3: TGTGCCATCAGTGTCGCCAGCCAAGAGACCCAGTACTTC. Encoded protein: CAISVASQETQYF.

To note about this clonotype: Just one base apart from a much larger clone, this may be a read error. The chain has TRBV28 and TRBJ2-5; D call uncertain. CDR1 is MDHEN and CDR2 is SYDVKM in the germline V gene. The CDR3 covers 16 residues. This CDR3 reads CASSSSRVLPEETKYF. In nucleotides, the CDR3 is TGTGCCAGCAGTTCCTCCCGGGTTTTACCTGAAGAGACCAAGTACTTC.

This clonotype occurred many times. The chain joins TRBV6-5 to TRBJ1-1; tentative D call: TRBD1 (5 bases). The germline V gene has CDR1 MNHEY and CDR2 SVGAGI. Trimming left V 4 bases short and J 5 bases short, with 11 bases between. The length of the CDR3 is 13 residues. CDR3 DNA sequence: TGTGCCAGCAGTTGGGGCAAGGGGACTGAAGCTTTCTTT. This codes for CASSWGKGTEAFF.

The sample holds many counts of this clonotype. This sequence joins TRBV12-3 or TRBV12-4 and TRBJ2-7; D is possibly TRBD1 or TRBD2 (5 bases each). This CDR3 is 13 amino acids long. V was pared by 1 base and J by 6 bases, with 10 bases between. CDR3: CASSLEGTVEQYF. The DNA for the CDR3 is TGTGCCAGCAGTTTAGAGGGGACGGTCGAGCAGTACTTC.

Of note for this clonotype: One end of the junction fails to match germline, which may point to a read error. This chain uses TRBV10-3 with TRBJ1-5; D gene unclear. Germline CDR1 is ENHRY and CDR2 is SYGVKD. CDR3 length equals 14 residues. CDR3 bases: TGTGCCTTCAGTGAGCGGCTGGGAAATCAGTCCCAGCATTTT. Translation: CAFSERLGNQSQHF.

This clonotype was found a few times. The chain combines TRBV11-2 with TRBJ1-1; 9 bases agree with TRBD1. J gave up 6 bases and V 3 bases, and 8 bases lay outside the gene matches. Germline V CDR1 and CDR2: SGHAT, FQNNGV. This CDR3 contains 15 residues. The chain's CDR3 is CASSFPGQGIPEAFF. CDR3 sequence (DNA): TGTGCCAGCAGCTTCCCGGGACAGGGTATACCTGAAGCTTTCTTT.

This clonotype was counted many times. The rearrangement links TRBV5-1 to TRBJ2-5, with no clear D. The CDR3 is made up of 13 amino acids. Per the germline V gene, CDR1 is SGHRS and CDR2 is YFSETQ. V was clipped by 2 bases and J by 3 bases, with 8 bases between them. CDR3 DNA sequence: TGCGCCAGCAGCTTCAATGTGAAAGAGACCCAGTACTTC. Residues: CASSFNVKETQYF.